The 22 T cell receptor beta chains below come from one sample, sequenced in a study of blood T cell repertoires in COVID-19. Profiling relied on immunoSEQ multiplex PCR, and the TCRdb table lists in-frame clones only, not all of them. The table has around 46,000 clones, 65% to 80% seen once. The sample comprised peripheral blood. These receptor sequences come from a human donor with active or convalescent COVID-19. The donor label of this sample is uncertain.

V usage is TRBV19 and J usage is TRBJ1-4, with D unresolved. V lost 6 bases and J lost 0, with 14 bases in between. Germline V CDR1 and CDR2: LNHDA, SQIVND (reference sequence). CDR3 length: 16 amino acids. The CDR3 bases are TGTGCCAGTAGGTTTCGGGGAGACGCAACTAATGAAAAACTGTTTTTT. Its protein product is CASRFRGDATNEKLFF.

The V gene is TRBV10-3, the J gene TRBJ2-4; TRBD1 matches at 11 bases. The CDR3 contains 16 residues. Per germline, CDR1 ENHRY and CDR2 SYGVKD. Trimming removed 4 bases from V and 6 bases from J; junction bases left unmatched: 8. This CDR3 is CAISVGDRGSSNIQYF. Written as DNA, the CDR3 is TGTGCCATCAGTGTTGGGGACAGGGGGTCGTCAAACATTCAGTACTTC.

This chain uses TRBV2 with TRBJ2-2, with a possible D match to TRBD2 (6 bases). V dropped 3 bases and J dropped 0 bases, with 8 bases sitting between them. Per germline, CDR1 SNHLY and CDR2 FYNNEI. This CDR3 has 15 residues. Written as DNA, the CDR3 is TGTGCCAGCAGTGAGCTAGCGTCGAACACCGGGGAGCTGTTTTTT. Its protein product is CASSELASNTGELFF.

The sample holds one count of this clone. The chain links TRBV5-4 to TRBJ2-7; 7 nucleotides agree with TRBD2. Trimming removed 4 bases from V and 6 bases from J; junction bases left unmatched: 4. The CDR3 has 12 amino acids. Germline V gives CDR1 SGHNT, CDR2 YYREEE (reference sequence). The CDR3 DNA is TGTGCCAGCAGCCCGGGAGGCCTCGAGCAGTACTTC. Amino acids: CASSPGGLEQYF.

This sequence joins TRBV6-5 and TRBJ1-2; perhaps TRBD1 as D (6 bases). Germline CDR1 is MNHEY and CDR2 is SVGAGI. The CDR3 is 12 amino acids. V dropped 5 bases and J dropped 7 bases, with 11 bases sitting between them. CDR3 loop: CASSPGVGGYTF. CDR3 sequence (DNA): TGTGCCAGCAGTCCAGGGGTGGGTGGCTACACCTTC.

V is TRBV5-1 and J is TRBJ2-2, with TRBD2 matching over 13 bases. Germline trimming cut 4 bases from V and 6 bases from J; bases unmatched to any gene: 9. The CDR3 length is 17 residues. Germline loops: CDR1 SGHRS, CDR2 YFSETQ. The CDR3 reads CASSQPTSGRAAGELFF. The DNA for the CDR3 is TGCGCCAGCAGCCAACCAACTAGCGGGAGGGCCGCCGGGGAGCTGTTTTTT.

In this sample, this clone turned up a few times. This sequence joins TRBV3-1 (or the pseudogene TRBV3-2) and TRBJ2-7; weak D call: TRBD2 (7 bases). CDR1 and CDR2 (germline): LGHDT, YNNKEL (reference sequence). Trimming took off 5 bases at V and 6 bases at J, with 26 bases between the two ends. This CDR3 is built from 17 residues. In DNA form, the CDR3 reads TGTGCCAGCAGCGCCCGCATGGGGGGGCAGGGGCGCGGCGAGCAGTACTTC. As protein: CASSARMGGQGRGEQYF.

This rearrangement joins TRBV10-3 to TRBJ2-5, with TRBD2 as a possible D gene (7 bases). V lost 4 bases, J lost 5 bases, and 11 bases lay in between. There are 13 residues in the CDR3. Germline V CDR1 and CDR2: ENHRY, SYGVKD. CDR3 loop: CAISVQGGETQYF. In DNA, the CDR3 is TGTGCCATCAGTGTACAGGGAGGGGAGACCCAGTACTTC.

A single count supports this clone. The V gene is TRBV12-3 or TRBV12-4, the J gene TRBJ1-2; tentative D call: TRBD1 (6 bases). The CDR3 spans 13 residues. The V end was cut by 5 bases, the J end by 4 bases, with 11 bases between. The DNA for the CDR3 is TGTGCCAGCAGTCAGGGGCTCGGCTATGGCTACACCTTC. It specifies CASSQGLGYGYTF.

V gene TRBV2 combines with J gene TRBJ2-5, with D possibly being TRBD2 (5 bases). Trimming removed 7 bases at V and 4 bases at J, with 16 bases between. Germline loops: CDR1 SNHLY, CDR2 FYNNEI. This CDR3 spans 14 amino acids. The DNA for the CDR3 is TGTGCCAGCAATCTAAATACGGGGTTAGAGACCCAGTACTTC. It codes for CASNLNTGLETQYF.

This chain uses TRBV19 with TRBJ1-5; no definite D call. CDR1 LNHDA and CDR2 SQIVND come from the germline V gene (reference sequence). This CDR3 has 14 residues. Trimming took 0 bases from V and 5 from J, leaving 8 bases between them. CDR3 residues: CASSIERFDQPQHF. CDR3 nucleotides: TGTGCCAGTAGTATAGAACGGTTCGATCAGCCCCAGCATTTT.

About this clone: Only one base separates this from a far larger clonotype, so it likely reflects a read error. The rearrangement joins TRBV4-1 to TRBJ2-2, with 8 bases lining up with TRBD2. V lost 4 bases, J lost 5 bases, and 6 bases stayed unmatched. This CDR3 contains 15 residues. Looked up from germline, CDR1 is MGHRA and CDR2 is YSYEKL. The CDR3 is CASSPAGGGTGELFF. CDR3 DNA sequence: TGCGCCAGCAGCCCGGCCGGGGGGGGGACCGGGGAGCTGTTTTTT.

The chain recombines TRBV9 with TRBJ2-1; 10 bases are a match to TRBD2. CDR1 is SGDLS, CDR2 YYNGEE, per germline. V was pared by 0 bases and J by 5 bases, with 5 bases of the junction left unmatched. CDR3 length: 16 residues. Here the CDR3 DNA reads TGTGCCAGCAGCGTAGCCGGAGCGGGAGGGGACAATGAGCAGTTCTTC. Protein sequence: CASSVAGAGGDNEQFF.

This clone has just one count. CDR3 amino acids: CSASWPGRATETQYF. CDR3 nucleotides: TGCAGTGCTAGTTGGCCCGGGAGGGCCACAGAGACCCAGTACTTC. The chain employs TRBV20-1 and TRBJ2-5, with 8 positions matching TRBD2. The V gene end was trimmed by 3 bases and the J gene end by 4 bases; junction bases not matched to a gene: 10. Looked up from germline, CDR1 is DFQATT and CDR2 is SNEGSKA (reference sequence). The CDR3 contains 15 residues.

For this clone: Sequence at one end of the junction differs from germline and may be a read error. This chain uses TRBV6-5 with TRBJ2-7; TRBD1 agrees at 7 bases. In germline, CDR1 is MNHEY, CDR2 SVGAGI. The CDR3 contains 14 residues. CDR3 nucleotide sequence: TGTGCCAGCAGTGACTCGGACAGGTCCTACGAGCAGTACTTC. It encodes CASSDSDRSYEQYF.

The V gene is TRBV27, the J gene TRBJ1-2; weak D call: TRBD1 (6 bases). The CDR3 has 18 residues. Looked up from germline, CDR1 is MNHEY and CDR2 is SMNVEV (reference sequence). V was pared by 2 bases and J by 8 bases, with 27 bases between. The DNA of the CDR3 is TGTGCCAGCAGTTTACTGGAACGGTTGGTTTCAGGGGAAGGAGGCTACACCTTC. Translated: CASSLLERLVSGEGGYTF.

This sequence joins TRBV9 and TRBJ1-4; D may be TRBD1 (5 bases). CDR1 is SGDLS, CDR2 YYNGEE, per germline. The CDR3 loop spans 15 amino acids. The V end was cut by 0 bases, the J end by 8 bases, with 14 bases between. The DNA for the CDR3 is TGTGCCAGCAGCGTAGCTGGAAGGGGAAGCGAAAAACTGTTTTTT. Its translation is CASSVAGRGSEKLFF.

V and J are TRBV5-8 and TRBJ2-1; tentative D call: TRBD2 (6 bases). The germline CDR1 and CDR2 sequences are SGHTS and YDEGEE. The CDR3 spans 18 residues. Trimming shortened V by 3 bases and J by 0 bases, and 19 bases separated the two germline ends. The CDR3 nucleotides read TGTGCCAGCAGCTCCCCGGGACTGCCTATCGTCTCCTACAATGAGCAGTTCTTC. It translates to CASSSPGLPIVSYNEQFF. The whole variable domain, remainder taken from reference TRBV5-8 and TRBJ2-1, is EAGVTQSPTHLIKTRGQQATLRCSPISGHTSVYWYQQALGLGLQFLLWYDEGEERNRGNFPPRFSGRQFPNYSSELNVNALELEDSALYLCASSSPGLPIVSYNEQFFGPGTRLTVL.

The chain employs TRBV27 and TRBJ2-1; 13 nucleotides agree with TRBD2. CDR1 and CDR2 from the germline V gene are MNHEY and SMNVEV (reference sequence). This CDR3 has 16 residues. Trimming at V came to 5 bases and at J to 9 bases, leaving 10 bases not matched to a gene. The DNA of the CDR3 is TGTGCCAGCAGTATCTCCGGGACTAGCGGGATAGGTGAGCAGTTCTTC. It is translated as CASSISGTSGIGEQFF.

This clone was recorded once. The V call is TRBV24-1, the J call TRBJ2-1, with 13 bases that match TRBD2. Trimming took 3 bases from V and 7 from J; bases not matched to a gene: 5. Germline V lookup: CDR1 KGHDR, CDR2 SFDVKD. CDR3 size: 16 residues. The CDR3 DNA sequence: TGTGCCACCAGTGATACTAGCGGGAGGGCCTGGAATGAGCAGTTCTTC. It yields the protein CATSDTSGRAWNEQFF.

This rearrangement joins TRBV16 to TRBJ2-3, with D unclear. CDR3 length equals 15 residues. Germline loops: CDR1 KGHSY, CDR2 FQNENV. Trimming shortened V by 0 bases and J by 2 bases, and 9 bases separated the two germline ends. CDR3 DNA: TGTGCCAGCAGCCAATCACGGGTGGTCACAGATACGCAGTATTTT. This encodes CASSQSRVVTDTQYF.

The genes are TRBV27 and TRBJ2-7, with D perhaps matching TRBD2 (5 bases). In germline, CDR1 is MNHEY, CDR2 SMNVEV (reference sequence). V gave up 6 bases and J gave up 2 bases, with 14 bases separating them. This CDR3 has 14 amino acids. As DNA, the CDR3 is TGTGCCAGCAGAGACCGGGGTAAGGCCTACGAGCAGTACTTC. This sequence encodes CASRDRGKAYEQYF.